One sample yielded the 11 T cell receptor beta chains listed below, sequenced in a study of cytomegalovirus exposure and HLA in healthy donors. The PCR used 60 Vbeta and 13 Jbeta primers. Libraries were prepared by immunoSEQ multiplex PCR; TCRdb keeps only in-frame clonotypes and omits some of them. The sample has 200,000 to 300,000 clones; approximately 84% are singletons. Sequenced input: PBMCs. These receptors were obtained from a woman aged 40-49 years in good health and CMV-seropositive.

The V call is TRBV6-5, the J call TRBJ2-2, with 8 bases lining up with TRBD2. The CDR3 runs to 15 residues. Trimming at V came to 6 bases and at J to 2 bases, leaving 5 bases not matched to a gene. Per the germline V gene, CDR1 is MNHEY and CDR2 is SVGAGI. This CDR3 is CASRGLDGNTGELFF. CDR3 sequence (DNA): TGTGCCAGCAGGGGACTAGATGGAAACACCGGGGAGCTGTTTTTT.

The gene calls are TRBV19 and TRBJ2-7; TRBD1 matches 9 bases. V shed 6 bases and J 3 bases; nucleotides not matched to a gene: 12. The CDR3 sequence is 16 residues long. Germline-derived CDR1 and CDR2 are LNHDA and SQIVND (reference sequence). The CDR3 here is CASSRLTGQGYYEQYF. The CDR3 bases are TGTGCCAGTAGCAGACTCACCGGACAGGGGTACTACGAGCAGTACTTC.

This chain links TRBV2 with TRBJ1-2, with a tentative D call TRBD1 (6 bases). Trimming cost V 6 bases and J 8 bases, with 16 bases left between them. The CDR3 length is 13 residues. Germline lookup yields CDR1 SNHLY and CDR2 FYNNEI. The CDR3: CASRQGGGEGYTF. The CDR3 region has the DNA TGTGCCAGCAGACAGGGTGGGGGCGAGGGCTACACCTTC. Full variable domain (rest looked up from reference TRBV2 and TRBJ1-2): EPEVTQTPSHQVTQMGQEVILRCVPISNHLYFYWYRQILGQKVEFLVSFYNNEISEKSEIFDDQFSVERPDGSNFTLKIRSTKLEDSAMYFCASRQGGGEGYTFGSGTRLTVV.

The chain is built from TRBV7-9 and TRBJ2-5, with D perhaps matching TRBD2 (5 bases). Germline CDR1 and CDR2: SEHNR and FQNEAQ (reference sequence). The CDR3 extends over 17 amino acids. V was trimmed by 1 base and J by 3 bases, leaving 18 bases between them. CDR3 sequence (DNA): TGTGCCAGCAGCTTAGGGATTACTAGTTGGGATAAAGAGACCCAGTACTTC. It translates to CASSLGITSWDKETQYF. The full variable domain, its missing parts supplied by reference TRBV7-9 and TRBJ2-5, is DTGVSQNPRHKITKRGQNVTFRCDPISEHNRLYWYRQTLGQGPEFLTYFQNEAQLEKSRLLSDRFSAERPKGSFSTLEIQRTEQGDSAMYLCASSLGITSWDKETQYFGPGTRLLVL.

Here the CDR3 DNA reads TGTGCCAGCAGCAAAGTGGACAGGGGGGATACGCAGTATTTT. Its protein product is CASSKVDRGDTQYF. The V gene is TRBV21-1, the J gene TRBJ2-3; TRBD1 reflects the table's D call only, with no check against the DNA. TRBV21-1 is annotated as a pseudogene. This CDR3 is built from 14 residues.

The CDR3 DNA is TGTGCCAGCAGCGACAGTTCCAATCAGCCCCAGCATTTT. Encoded protein: CASSDSSNQPQHF. The chain is built from TRBV6-5 and TRBJ1-5; weak D call: TRBD1 (5 bases). Germline V CDR1 and CDR2: MNHEY, SVGAGI. The V and J ends lost 6 bases and 3 bases respectively, with 9 bases between them. The CDR3 is 13 amino acids.

This chain connects TRBV11-2 to TRBJ2-7; D might be TRBD1 (6 bases). The CDR3 covers 14 residues. Looked up from germline, CDR1 is SGHAT and CDR2 is FQNNGV. Trimming took 3 bases from V and 3 from J, leaving 12 bases between them. The DNA of the CDR3 is TGTGCCAGCAGCTTCCGGCCAGGGGACTACGAGCAGTACTTC. Its translation is CASSFRPGDYEQYF.

This rearrangement joins TRBV10-3 to TRBJ1-1; possibly TRBD1 for D (5 bases). In germline, CDR1 is ENHRY, CDR2 SYGVKD. The germline V and J ends were trimmed by 4 bases and 0 bases, with 9 bases remaining between them. The CDR3 is made up of 14 amino acids. CDR3 residues: CAISGGGMNTEAFF. The CDR3 DNA reads as TGTGCCATCAGTGGGGGGGGGATGAACACTGAAGCTTTCTTT.

The chain employs TRBV30 and TRBJ1-5, with D hard to call. V lost 2 bases and J lost 4, with 9 bases in between. The germline V gene has CDR1 GTSNPN and CDR2 SVGIG (reference sequence). CDR3 length: 13 residues. The DNA for the CDR3 is TGTGCCTGGAGTCCCCAGGTAAATCAGCCCCAGCATTTT. Protein product: CAWSPQVNQPQHF.

The J gene is TRBJ1-2, the V gene TRBV19; no clear D. V was pared by 7 bases and J by 4 bases, with 19 bases between. This CDR3 spans 15 amino acids. CDR1 LNHDA and CDR2 SQIVND come from the germline V gene (reference sequence). The CDR3 loop reads CASTLAPGERYGYTF. The CDR3 DNA reads TGTGCCAGTACCCTGGCGCCCGGAGAGCGCTATGGCTACACCTTC.

Worth noting for this clone: At one end, the junction sequence differs from germline, possibly due to a read error. The chain employs TRBV11-3 and TRBJ2-1; 7 bases are shared with TRBD1. The CDR3 covers 11 residues. CDR1 and CDR2 from the germline V gene are SGHNT and YENEEA. Here the CDR3 reads CASSLGRGGIF. CDR3 bases: TGTGCCAGCAGCTTGGGGAGAGGGGGCATCTTC.